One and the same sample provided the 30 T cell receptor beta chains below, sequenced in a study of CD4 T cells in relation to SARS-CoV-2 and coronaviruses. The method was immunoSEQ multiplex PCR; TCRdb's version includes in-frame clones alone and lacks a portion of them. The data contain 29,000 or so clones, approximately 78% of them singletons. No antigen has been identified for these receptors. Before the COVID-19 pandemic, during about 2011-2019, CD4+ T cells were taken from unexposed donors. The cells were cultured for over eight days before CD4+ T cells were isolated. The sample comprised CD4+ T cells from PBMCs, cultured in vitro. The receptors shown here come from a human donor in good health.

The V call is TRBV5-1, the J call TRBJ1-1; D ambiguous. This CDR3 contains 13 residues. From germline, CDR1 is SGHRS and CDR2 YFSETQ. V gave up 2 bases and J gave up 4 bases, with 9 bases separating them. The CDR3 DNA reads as TGCGCCAGCAGCTTTGAACGGGTCACTGAAGCTTTCTTT. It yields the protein CASSFERVTEAFF.

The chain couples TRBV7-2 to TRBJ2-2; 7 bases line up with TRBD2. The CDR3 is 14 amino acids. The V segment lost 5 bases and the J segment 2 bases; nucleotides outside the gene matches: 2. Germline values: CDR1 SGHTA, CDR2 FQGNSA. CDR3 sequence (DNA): TGTGCCAGCAGCAGGGACTATAACACCGGGGAGCTGTTTTTT. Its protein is CASSRDYNTGELFF.

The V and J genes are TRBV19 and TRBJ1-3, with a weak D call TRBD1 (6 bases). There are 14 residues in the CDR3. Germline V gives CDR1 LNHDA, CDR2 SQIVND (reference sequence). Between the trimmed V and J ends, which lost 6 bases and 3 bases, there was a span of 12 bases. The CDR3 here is CASRNTGSGNTIYF. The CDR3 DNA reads TGTGCCAGTAGGAACACAGGGAGTGGAAACACCATATATTTT. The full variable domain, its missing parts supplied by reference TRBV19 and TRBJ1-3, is DGGITQSPKYLFRKEGQNVTLSCEQNLNHDAMYWYRQDPGQGLRLIYYSQIVNDFQKGDIAEGYSVSREKKESFPLTVTSAQKNPTAFYLCASRNTGSGNTIYFGEGSWLTVV.

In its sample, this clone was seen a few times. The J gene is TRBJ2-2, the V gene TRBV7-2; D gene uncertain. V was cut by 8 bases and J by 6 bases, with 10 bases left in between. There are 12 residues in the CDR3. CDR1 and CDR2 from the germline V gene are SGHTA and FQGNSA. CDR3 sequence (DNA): TGTGCCAGCTGCCCACGAGCCGGGGAGCTGTTTTTT. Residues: CASCPRAGELFF.

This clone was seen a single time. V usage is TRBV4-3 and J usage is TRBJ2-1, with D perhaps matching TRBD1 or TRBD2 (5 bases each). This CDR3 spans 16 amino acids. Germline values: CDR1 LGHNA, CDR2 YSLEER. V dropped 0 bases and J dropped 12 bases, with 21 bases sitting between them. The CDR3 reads CASSQDWPGLAPRQFF. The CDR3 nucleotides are TGCGCCAGCAGCCAAGATTGGCCAGGGCTAGCCCCTCGGCAGTTCTTC.

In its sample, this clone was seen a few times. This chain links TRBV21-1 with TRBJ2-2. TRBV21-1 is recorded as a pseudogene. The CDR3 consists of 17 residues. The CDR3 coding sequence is TGTGCCAGCAGCCCCTGCTGGGGGGCCTTCGTCACCGGGGAGCTGTTTTTT. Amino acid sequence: CASSPCWGAFVTGELFF.

The CDR3 here is CASSDARWGNYGYTF. The CDR3 nucleotides read TGTGCCAGCAGTGACGCTCGTTGGGGTAACTATGGCTACACCTTC. This rearrangement joins TRBV2 to TRBJ1-2, with D unresolved. Trimming pared 3 bases from V and 1 base from J, leaving 12 bases between. Germline loops: CDR1 SNHLY, CDR2 FYNNEI. The CDR3 is 15 amino acids. The entire variable domain, with the rest obtained from reference TRBV2 and TRBJ1-2, is as follows: EPEVTQTPSHQVTQMGQEVILRCVPISNHLYFYWYRQILGQKVEFLVSFYNNEISEKSEIFDDQFSVERPDGSNFTLKIRSTKLEDSAMYFCASSDARWGNYGYTFGSGTRLTVV.

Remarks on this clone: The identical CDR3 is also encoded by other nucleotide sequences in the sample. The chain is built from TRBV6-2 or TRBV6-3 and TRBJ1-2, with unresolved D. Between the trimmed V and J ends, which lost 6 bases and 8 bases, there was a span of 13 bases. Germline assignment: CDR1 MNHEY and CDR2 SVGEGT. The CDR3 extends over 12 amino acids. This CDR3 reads CASSPTARGYTF. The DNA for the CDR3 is TGTGCCAGCAGCCCGACGGCGCGCGGCTACACCTTC.

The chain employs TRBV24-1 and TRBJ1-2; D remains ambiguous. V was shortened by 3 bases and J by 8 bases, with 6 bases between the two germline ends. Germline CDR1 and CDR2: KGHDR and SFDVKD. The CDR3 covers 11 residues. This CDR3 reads CATSDTEGYTF. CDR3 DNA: TGTGCCACCAGTGATACTGAGGGCTACACCTTC.

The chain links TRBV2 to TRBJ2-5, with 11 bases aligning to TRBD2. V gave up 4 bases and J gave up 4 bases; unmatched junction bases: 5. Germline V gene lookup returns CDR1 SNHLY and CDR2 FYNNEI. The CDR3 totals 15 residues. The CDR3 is CASSVQGLAAETQYF. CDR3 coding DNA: TGTGCCAGCAGTGTTCAGGGACTAGCGGCAGAGACCCAGTACTTC.

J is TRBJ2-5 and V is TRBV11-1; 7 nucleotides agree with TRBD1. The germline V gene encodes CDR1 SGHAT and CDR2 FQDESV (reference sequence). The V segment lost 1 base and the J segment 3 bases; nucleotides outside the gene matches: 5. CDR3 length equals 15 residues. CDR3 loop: CASSLGTGDEETQYF. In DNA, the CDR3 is TGTGCCAGCAGCTTAGGGACAGGTGATGAAGAGACCCAGTACTTC.

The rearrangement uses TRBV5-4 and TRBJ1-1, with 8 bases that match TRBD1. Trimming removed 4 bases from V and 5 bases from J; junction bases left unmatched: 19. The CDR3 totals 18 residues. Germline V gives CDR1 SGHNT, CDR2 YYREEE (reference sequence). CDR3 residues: CASSQTSGGAGIMTEAFF. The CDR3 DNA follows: TGTGCCAGCAGCCAAACATCAGGGGGCGCGGGGATTATGACTGAAGCTTTCTTT.

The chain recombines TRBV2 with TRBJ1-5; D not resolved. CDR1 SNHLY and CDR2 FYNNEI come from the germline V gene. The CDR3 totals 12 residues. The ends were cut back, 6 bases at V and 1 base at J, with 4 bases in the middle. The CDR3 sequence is CASRESNQPQHF. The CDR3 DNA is TGTGCCAGCAGAGAAAGCAATCAGCCCCAGCATTTT.

The CDR3 DNA reads as TGTGCCAGCAGCCTAATCCCCACCTCTGGGGCCAACGTCCTGACTTTC. Protein: CASSLIPTSGANVLTF. The rearrangement links TRBV7-9 to TRBJ2-6; no reliable D call. This CDR3 is 16 amino acids long. Trimming stripped 5 bases from V and 0 bases from J, with 11 bases between. Germline V gives CDR1 SEHNR, CDR2 FQNEAQ (reference sequence).

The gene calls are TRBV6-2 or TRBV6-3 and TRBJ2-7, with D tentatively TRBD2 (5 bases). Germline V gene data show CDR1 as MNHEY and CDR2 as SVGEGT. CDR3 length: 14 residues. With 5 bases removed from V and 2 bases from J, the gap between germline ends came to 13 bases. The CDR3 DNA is TGTGCCAGCAGTGACGGTGGGAGAACCTACGAGCAGTACTTC. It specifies CASSDGGRTYEQYF.

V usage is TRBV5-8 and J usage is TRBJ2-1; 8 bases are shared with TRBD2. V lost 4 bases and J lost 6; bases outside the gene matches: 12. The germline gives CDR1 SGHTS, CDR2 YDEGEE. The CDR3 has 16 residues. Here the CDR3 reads CASSLSKGLALNEQFF. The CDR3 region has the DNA TGTGCCAGCAGCCTCTCCAAAGGACTAGCCCTCAATGAGCAGTTCTTC. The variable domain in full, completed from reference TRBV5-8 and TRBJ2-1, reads EAGVTQSPTHLIKTRGQQATLRCSPISGHTSVYWYQQALGLGLQFLLWYDEGEERNRGNFPPRFSGRQFPNYSSELNVNALELEDSALYLCASSLSKGLALNEQFFGPGTRLTVL.

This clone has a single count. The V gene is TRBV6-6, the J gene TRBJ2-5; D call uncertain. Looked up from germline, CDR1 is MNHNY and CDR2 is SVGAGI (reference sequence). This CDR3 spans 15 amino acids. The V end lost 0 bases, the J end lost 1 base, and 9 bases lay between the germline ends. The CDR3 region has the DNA TGTGCCAGCAGTTACTCGATGGGCACCCAAGAGACCCAGTACTTC. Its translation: CASSYSMGTQETQYF.

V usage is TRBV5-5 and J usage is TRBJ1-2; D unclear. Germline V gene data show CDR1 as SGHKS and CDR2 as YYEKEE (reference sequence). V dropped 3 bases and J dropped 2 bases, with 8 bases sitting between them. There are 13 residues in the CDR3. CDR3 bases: TGTGCCAGCAGCTCGTTTCAGAACTATGGCTACACCTTC. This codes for CASSSFQNYGYTF.

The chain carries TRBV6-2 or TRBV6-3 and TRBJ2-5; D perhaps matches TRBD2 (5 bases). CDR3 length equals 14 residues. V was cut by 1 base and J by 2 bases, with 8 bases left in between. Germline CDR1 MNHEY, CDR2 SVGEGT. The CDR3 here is CASSYFTGQETQYF. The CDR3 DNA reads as TGTGCCAGCAGTTACTTTACGGGGCAAGAGACCCAGTACTTC.

CDR3 DNA: TGTGCCTGGCGGACATCGGAAAAACTGTTTTTT. Amino acids: CAWRTSEKLFF. The chain couples TRBV30 to TRBJ1-4, with D perhaps matching TRBD1 (5 bases). Trimming cost V 5 bases and J 8 bases, with 9 bases left between them. Looked up from germline, CDR1 is GTSNPN and CDR2 is SVGIG (reference sequence). This CDR3 contains 11 residues. The variable domain in full, completed from reference TRBV30 and TRBJ1-4, reads SQTIHQWPATLVQPVGSPLSLECTVEGTSNPNLYWYRQAAGRGLQLLFYSVGIGQISSEVPQNLSASRPQDRQFILSSKKLLLSDSGFYLCAWRTSEKLFFGSGTQLSVL.

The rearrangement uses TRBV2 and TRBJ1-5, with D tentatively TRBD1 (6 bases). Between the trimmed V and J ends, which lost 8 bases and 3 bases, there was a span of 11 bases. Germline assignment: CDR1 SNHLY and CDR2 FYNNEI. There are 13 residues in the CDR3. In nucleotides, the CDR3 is TGTGCCAGCCGAGGGACATACAATCAGCCCCAGCATTTT. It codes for CASRGTYNQPQHF.

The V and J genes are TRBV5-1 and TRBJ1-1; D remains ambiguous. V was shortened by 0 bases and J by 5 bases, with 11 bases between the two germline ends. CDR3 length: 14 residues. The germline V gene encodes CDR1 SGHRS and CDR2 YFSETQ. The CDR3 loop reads CASSLDVMGTEAFF. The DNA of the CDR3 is TGCGCCAGCAGCTTGGATGTTATGGGGACTGAAGCTTTCTTT.

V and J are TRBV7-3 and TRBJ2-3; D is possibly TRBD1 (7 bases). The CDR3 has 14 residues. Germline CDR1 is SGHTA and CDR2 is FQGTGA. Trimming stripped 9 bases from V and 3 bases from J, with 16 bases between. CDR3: CASGPSGGTDTQYF. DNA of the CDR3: TGTGCCAGTGGACCCTCAGGGGGGACAGATACGCAGTATTTT.

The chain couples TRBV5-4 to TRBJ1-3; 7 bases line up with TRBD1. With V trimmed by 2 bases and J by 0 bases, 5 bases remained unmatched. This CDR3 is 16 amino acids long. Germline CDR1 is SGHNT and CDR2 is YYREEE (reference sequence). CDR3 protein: CASSFYGTDSGNTIYF. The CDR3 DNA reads TGTGCCAGCAGCTTTTATGGGACAGACTCTGGAAACACCATATATTTT.

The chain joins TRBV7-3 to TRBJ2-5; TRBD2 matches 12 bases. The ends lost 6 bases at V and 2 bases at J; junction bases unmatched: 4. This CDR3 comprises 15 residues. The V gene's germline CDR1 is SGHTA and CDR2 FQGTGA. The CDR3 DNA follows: TGTGCCAGCAGTCCCGGACTAGCGGGACAAGAGACCCAGTACTTC. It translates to CASSPGLAGQETQYF.

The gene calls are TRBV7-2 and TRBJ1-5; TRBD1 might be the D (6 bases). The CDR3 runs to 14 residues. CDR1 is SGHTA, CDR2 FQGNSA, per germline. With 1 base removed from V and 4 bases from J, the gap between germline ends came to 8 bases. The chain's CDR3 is CASSLVQGNQPQHF. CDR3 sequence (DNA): TGTGCCAGCAGCTTAGTGCAGGGGAATCAGCCCCAGCATTTT.

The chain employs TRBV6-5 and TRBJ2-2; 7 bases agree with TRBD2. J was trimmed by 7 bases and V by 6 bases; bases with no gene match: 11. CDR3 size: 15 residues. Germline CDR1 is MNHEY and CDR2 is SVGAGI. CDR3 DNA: TGTGCCAGCAGCCCGGGAGATTGGGGGGGCGGGGAGCTGTTTTTT. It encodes CASSPGDWGGGELFF.

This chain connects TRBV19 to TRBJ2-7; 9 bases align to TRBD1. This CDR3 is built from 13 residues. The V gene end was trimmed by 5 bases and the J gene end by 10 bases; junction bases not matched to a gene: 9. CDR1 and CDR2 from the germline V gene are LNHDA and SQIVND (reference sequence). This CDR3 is CASSSQTGGSQYF. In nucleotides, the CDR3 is TGTGCCAGTAGTTCCCAGACAGGGGGGAGTCAGTACTTC.

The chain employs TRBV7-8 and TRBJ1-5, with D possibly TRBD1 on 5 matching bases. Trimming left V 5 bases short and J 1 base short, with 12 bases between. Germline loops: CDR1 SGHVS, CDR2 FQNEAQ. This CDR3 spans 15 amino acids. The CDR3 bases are TGTGCCAGCAGCCCCCTCCGGGACAGCAATCAGCCCCAGCATTTT. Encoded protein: CASSPLRDSNQPQHF. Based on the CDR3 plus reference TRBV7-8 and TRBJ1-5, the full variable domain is GAGVSQSPRYKVAKRGQDVALRCDPISGHVSLFWYQQALGQGPEFLTYFQNEAQLDKSGLPSDRFFAERPEGSVSTLKIQRTQQEDSAVYLCASSPLRDSNQPQHFGDGTRLSIL.

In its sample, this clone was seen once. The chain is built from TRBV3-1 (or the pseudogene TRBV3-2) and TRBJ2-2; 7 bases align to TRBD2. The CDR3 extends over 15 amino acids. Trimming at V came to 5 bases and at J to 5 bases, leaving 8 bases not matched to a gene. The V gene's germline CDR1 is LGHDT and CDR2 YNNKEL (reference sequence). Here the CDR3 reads CASSSAGARTGELFF. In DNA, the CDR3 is TGTGCCAGCAGCTCCGCGGGAGCTCGGACCGGGGAGCTGTTTTTT.